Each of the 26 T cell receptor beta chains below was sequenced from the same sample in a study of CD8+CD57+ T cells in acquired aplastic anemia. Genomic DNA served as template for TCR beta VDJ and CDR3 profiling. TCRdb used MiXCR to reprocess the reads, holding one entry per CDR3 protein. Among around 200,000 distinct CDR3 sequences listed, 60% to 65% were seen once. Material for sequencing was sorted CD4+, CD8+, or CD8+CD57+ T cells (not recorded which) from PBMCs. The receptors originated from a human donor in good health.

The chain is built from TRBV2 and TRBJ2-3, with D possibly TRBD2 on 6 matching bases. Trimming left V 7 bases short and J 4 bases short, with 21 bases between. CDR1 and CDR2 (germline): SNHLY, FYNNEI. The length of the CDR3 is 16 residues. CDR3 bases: TGTGCCAGCATGAGCGGGCCCTCCCCGGGACCAGATACGCAGTATTTT. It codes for CASMSGPSPGPDTQYF.

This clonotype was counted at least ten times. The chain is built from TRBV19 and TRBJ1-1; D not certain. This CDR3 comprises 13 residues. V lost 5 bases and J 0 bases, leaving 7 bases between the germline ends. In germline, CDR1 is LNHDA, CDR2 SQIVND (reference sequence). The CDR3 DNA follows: TGTGCCAGTAGTTTGGTTATGAACACTGAAGCTTTCTTT. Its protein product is CASSLVMNTEAFF. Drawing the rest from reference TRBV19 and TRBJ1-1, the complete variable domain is DGGITQSPKYLFRKEGQNVTLSCEQNLNHDAMYWYRQDPGQGLRLIYYSQIVNDFQKGDIAEGYSVSREKKESFPLTVTSAQKNPTAFYLCASSLVMNTEAFFGQGTRLTVV.

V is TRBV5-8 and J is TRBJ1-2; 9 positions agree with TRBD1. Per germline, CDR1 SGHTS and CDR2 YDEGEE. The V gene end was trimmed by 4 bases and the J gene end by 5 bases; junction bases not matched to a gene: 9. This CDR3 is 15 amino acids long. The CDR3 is CASSTGQGRVYGYTF. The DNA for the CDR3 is TGTGCCAGCAGCACGGGACAGGGAAGGGTTTATGGCTACACCTTC.

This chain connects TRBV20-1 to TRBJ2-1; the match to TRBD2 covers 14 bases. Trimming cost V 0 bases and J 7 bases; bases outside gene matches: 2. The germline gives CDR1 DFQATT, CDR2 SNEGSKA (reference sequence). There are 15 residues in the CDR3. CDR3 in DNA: TGCAGTGCTAGAGATGGACTAGCGGGAGGAAATGAGCAGTTCTTC. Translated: CSARDGLAGGNEQFF.

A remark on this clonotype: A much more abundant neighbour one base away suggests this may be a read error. The CDR3 coding sequence is TGTGCCAGCAAGACAGGGGGCTGGGGTGAAGCTTTCTTT. Its translation: CASKTGGWGEAFF. This chain joins TRBV6-6 and TRBJ1-1; TRBD1 aligns across 10 bases. CDR1 and CDR2 (germline): MNHNY, SVGAGI (reference sequence). CDR3 size: 13 residues. V was clipped by 7 bases and J by 7 bases; unmatched bases: 6.

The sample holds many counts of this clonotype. The CDR3 loop reads CASSEGGSGYEQYF. The CDR3 bases are TGTGCCAGCAGTGAAGGTGGGTCGGGCTACGAGCAGTACTTC. V gene TRBV2 combines with J gene TRBJ2-7, with unresolved D. The ends were cut back, 1 base at V and 3 bases at J, with 10 bases in the middle. Germline V gene sequence: CDR1 SNHLY, CDR2 FYNNEI. The CDR3 is 14 amino acids. Full variable domain (remainder filled in from reference TRBV2 and TRBJ2-7): EPEVTQTPSHQVTQMGQEVILRCVPISNHLYFYWYRQILGQKVEFLVSFYNNEISEKSEIFDDQFSVERPDGSNFTLKIRSTKLEDSAMYFCASSEGGSGYEQYFGPGTRLTVT.

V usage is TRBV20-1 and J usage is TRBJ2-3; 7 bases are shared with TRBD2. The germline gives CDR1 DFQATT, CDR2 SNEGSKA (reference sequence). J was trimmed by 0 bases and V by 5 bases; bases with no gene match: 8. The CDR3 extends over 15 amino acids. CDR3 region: CSASDGTTSTDTQYF. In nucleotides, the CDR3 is TGCAGTGCTTCGGATGGGACTACTAGCACAGATACGCAGTATTTT.

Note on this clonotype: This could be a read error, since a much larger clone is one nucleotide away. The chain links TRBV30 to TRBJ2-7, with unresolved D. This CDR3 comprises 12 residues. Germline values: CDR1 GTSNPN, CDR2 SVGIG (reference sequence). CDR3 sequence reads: CAWGVSPYEQYF. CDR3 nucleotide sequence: TGTGCCTGGGGTGTGAGTCCCTACGAGCAGTACTTC.

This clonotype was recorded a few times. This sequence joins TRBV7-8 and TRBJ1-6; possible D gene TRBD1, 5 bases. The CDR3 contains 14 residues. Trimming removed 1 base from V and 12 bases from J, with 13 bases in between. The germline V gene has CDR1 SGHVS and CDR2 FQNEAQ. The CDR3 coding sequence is TGTGCCAGCAGCTTAGTAGGGGAGGTTGGACCCCTCCACTTT. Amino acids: CASSLVGEVGPLHF.

CDR3 residues: CASSFGGEQTQYF. The CDR3 DNA reads as TGTGCCAGCAGTTTCGGCGGGGAGCAGACCCAGTACTTC. The gene calls are TRBV6-1 and TRBJ2-5; D may be TRBD2 (6 bases). The CDR3 runs to 13 residues. With 5 bases removed from V and 6 bases from J, the gap between germline ends came to 13 bases. From germline, CDR1 is MNHNS and CDR2 SASEGT.

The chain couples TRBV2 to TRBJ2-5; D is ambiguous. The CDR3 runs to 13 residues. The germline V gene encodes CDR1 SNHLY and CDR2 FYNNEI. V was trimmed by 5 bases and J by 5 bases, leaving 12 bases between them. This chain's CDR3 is CASSLRRAETQYF. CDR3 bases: TGTGCCAGCAGTTTACGTAGGGCGGAGACCCAGTACTTC.

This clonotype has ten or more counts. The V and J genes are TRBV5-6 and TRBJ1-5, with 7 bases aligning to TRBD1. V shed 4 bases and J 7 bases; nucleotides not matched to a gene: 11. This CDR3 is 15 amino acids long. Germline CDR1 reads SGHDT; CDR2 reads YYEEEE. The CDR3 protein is CASSDRTGGEQPQHF. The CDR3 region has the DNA TGTGCCAGCAGCGATCGGACAGGTGGAGAGCAGCCCCAGCATTTT.

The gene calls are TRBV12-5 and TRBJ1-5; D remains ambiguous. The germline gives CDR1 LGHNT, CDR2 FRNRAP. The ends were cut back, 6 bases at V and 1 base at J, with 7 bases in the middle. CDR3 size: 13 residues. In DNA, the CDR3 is TGTGCTAGTGGGCGGTACAGCAATCAGCCCCAGCATTTT. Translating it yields CASGRYSNQPQHF.

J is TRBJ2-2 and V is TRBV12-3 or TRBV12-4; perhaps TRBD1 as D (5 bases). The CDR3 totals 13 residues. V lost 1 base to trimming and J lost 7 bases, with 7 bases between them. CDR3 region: CASSLGQFGELFF. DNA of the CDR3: TGTGCCAGCAGTTTAGGACAGTTCGGGGAGCTGTTTTTT.

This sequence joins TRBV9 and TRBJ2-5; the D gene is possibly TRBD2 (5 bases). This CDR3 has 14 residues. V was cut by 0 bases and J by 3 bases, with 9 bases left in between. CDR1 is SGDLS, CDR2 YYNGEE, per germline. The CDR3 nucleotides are TGTGCCAGCAGCGTAGGGCGGAGGAAAGAGACCCAGTACTTC. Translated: CASSVGRRKETQYF.

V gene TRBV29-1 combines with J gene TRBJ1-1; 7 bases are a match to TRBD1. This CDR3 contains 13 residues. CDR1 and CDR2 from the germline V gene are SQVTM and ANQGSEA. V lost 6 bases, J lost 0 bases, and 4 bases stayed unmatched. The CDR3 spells CSVGGTVNTEAFF. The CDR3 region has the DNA TGCAGCGTGGGGGGGACAGTGAACACTGAAGCTTTCTTT.

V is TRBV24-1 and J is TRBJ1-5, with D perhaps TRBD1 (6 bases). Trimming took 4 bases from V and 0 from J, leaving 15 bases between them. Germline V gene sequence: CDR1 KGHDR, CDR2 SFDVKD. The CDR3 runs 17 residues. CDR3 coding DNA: TGTGCCACCAGTGAGAGGGGGTTCGGATATAGCAATCAGCCCCAGCATTTT. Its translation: CATSERGFGYSNQPQHF.

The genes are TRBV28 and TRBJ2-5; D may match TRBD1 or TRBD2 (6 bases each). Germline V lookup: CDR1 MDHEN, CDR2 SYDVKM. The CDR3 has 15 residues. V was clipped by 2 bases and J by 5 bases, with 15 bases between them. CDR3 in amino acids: CASSLGGLTGETQYF. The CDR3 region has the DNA TGTGCCAGCAGTTTAGGTGGACTAACAGGGGAGACCCAGTACTTC.

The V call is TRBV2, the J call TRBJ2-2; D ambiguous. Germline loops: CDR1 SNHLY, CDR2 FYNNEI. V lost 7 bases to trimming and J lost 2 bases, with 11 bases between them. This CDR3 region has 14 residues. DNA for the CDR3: TGTGCCAGCACCCTGGGCCGCAACACCGGGGAGCTGTTTTTT. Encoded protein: CASTLGRNTGELFF.

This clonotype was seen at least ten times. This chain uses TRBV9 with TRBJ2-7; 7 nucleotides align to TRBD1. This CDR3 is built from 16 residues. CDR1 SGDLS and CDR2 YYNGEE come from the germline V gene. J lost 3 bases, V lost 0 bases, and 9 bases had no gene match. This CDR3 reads CASSVGEGAMGYEQYF. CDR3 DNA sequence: TGTGCCAGCAGCGTAGGTGAGGGGGCGATGGGCTACGAGCAGTACTTC.

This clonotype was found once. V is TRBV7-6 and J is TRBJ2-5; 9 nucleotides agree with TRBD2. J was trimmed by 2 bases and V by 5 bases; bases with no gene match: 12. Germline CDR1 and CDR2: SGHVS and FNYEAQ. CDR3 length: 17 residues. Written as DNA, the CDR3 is TGTGCCAGCAGCAAACGACGAGCGGGGGGTAAACAAGAGACCCAGTACTTC. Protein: CASSKRRAGGKQETQYF.

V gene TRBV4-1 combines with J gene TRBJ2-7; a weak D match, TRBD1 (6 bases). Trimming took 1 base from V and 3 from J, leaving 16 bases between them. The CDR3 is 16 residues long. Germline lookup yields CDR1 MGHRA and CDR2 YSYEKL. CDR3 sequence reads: CASSQVQTGPVYEQYF. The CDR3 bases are TGCGCCAGCAGCCAAGTACAAACAGGGCCAGTCTACGAGCAGTACTTC.

CDR3 in amino acids: CSVRTGKNSAEAFF. The CDR3 nucleotides are TGCAGTGTCCGGACAGGGAAGAATAGTGCTGAAGCTTTCTTT. The V call is TRBV20-1, the J call TRBJ1-1, with 8 bases that match TRBD1. The CDR3 has 14 amino acids. Germline CDR1 and CDR2: DFQATT and SNEGSKA (reference sequence). Unmatched junction bases numbered 13, after V lost 7 bases and J lost 6 bases.

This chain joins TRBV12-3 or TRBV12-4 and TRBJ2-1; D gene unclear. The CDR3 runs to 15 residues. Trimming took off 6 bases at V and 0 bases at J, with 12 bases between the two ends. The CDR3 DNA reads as TGTGCCAGCAGACCTGACCCAAGCTCCTACAATGAGCAGTTCTTC. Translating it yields CASRPDPSSYNEQFF.

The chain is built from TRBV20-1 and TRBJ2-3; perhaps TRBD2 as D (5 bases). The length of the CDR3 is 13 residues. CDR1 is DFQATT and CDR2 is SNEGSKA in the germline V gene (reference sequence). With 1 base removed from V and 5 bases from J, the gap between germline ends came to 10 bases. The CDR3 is CSARGGQVDTQYF. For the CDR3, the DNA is TGCAGTGCTAGAGGCGGGCAGGTAGATACGCAGTATTTT.

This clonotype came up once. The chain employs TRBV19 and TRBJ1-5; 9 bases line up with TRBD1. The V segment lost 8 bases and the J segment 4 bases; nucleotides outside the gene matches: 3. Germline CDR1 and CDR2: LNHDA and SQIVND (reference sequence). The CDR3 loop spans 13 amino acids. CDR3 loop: CASAGTGNQPQHF. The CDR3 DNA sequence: TGTGCCAGTGCCGGGACAGGGAATCAGCCCCAGCATTTT.